One and the same sample provided the 11 T cell receptor beta chains below, sequenced in a study of TIL therapy for anti-PD-1-resistant metastatic lung cancer. The libraries were made with immunoSEQ v3. Profiled with immunoSEQ multiplex PCR; TCRdb holds only in-frame clones, not every one. The sample consists of about 50,000 clones, about three quarters of them appearing once. The time point denotes: pre-treatment sample, taken before nivolumab and TIL therapy. The tumor samples were excised metastases, mostly pleural nodules or supraclavicular lymph nodes. This specimen was tumor tissue, taken at baseline. The source of these receptors is a person aged 25 to 85 with non-small cell lung cancer.

This chain connects TRBV29-1 to TRBJ1-4; 7 bases match TRBD1. Germline V CDR1 and CDR2: SQVTM, ANQGSEA. CDR3 length equals 14 residues. The V segment lost 6 bases and the J segment 10 bases; nucleotides outside the gene matches: 14. In DNA form, the CDR3 reads TGCAGCGTGGGTCCGCAGGGGGAAAGTGGAAAACTGTTTTTT. This sequence encodes CSVGPQGESGKLFF. The full variable domain, with the rest looked up from reference TRBV29-1 and TRBJ1-4, is SAVISQKPSRDICQRGTSLTIQCQVDSQVTMMFWYRQQPGQSLTLIATANQGSEATYESGFVIDKFPISRPNLTFSTLTVSNMSPEDSSIYLCSVGPQGESGKLFFGSGTQLSVL.

This clone turned up a few times. This chain connects TRBV7-8 to TRBJ1-2; the D gene is possibly TRBD1 (6 bases). Trimming pared 3 bases from V and 2 bases from J, leaving 10 bases between. CDR3 length: 14 amino acids. Germline CDR1 is SGHVS and CDR2 is FQNEAQ. CDR3 bases: TGTGCCAGCAGCTTCGAGGGGGGAAACTATGGCTACACCTTC. It yields the protein CASSFEGGNYGYTF.

The V gene is TRBV6-6, the J gene TRBJ2-7; no clear D. CDR1 is MNHNY, CDR2 SVGAGI, per germline (reference sequence). The V gene lost 2 bases and the J gene lost 9 bases, with 14 bases spanning the gap. This CDR3 comprises 13 residues. CDR3 amino acids: CASSYEDTLGQYF. The CDR3 coding sequence is TGTGCCAGCAGTTACGAAGACACTCTCGGGCAGTACTTC.

The chain employs TRBV27 and TRBJ2-5, with 8 nucleotides matching TRBD1. This CDR3 comprises 19 residues. Losses at the gene ends were 4 bases for V and 5 bases for J; bases not matched to a gene: 21. From germline, CDR1 is MNHEY and CDR2 SMNVEV (reference sequence). CDR3 residues: CASSSTKALDRGKEETQYF. CDR3 sequence (DNA): TGTGCCAGCAGTTCGACGAAGGCTCTTGACAGGGGAAAGGAGGAGACCCAGTACTTC.

This clone was seen only a few times. The chain employs TRBV29-1 and TRBJ2-7; 12 bases align to TRBD2. CDR1 and CDR2 from the germline V gene are SQVTM and ANQGSEA. This CDR3 comprises 14 residues. Unmatched junction bases numbered 11, after V lost 7 bases and J lost 7 bases. The CDR3 spells CSASSGRAAGEQYF. CDR3 coding DNA: TGCAGCGCCTCTAGCGGGAGGGCCGCGGGTGAGCAGTACTTC.

V and J are TRBV7-2 and TRBJ2-3, with a weak D call TRBD2 (6 bases). V lost 5 bases to trimming and J lost 0 bases, with 15 bases between them. The CDR3 has 16 residues. Germline V gene lookup returns CDR1 SGHTA and CDR2 FQGNSA. CDR3 bases: TGTGCCAGCAGCCCCCGAGCTAGCGCAAGCACAGATACGCAGTATTTT. Protein sequence: CASSPRASASTDTQYF.

The rearrangement uses TRBV29-1 and TRBJ2-2; 14 nucleotides agree with TRBD2. Germline V gene sequence: CDR1 SQVTM, CDR2 ANQGSEA. The V and J ends lost 7 bases and 5 bases, in that order; junction bases with no gene match: 0. The CDR3 is made up of 13 amino acids. CDR3 DNA: TGCAGCGGGACTAGCGGGGGGACCGGGGAGCTGTTTTTT. Translation: CSGTSGGTGELFF.

J is TRBJ1-2 and V is TRBV2; perhaps TRBD1 as D (5 bases). From germline, CDR1 is SNHLY and CDR2 FYNNEI. This CDR3 spans 13 amino acids. The ends were cut back, 1 base at V and 4 bases at J, with 7 bases in the middle. The CDR3 spells CASSEGQGYGYTF. The CDR3 nucleotides read TGTGCCAGCAGTGAAGGTCAGGGCTATGGCTACACCTTC.

This chain joins TRBV18 and TRBJ2-7; TRBD1 matches 9 bases. With V trimmed by 3 bases and J by 2 bases, 2 bases remained unmatched. From germline, CDR1 is KGHSH and CDR2 LQKENI. This CDR3 is built from 14 residues. The CDR3 loop reads CASSPRQGAYEQYF. In DNA, the CDR3 is TGTGCCAGCTCACCTCGACAGGGGGCCTACGAGCAGTACTTC.

This sequence joins TRBV6-1 and TRBJ1-4; TRBD1 matches 7 bases. J was trimmed by 5 bases and V by 4 bases; bases with no gene match: 10. Germline loops: CDR1 MNHNS, CDR2 SASEGT. The CDR3 runs to 16 residues. The CDR3 DNA is TGTGCCAGCAGTGGAGGGAGGGCAGGGGGAAATGAAAAACTGTTTTTT. Protein sequence: CASSGGRAGGNEKLFF.

This chain uses TRBV6-6 with TRBJ2-2; 7 bases map to TRBD1. Trimming at V came to 2 bases and at J to 3 bases, leaving 3 bases not matched to a gene. The CDR3 has 15 residues. The germline V gene has CDR1 MNHNY and CDR2 SVGAGI (reference sequence). The CDR3 nucleotides are TGTGCCAGCAGTTACACCGGGACAGACACCGGGGAGCTGTTTTTT. It translates to CASSYTGTDTGELFF.